This T cell receptor beta chain was sequenced in a study of blood T cell repertoires in COVID-19. About the study: Samples of COVID-19 (acute and convalescent) were obtained from the United States, Italy and Spain. PBMCs, B-cell-depleted T cells, or T cells were the source of the cDNA or gDNA that made up the material.

Losses at the gene ends were 6 bases for V and 12 bases for J; bases not matched to a gene: 15. CDR1 and CDR2 from the germline V gene are SGHAT and FQNNGV. CDR3 size: 17 residues. In the authors' workflow: Counts of nucleated cells, estimated from reference gene primer amplification, were obtained. Data came from immunoSEQ multiplex PCR; TCRdb stores just in-frame clones and leaves some out. V and J calls and clone size are those listed in that table; D and trimming were worked out from the DNA. The table includes roughly 67,000 clones, approximately 87% detected once. This clone was detected a few times.

J is TRBJ2-1 and V is TRBV11-2, with 15 bases identical to TRBD2. What was sequenced was peripheral blood. This receptor was taken from a man in his fifties or sixties with active COVID-19. DNA of the CDR3: TGTGCCAGCAGAGGGGGGACTAGCGGGAGGATTACAATGAGGCAGTTCTTC. Protein product: CASRGGTSGRITMRQFF.